This note documents a single T cell receptor beta chain sequence. With V trimmed by 5 bases and J by 5 bases, 8 bases remained unmatched. Germline values: CDR1 LNHDA, CDR2 SQIVND (reference sequence). The CDR3 consists of 15 residues. The method was immunoSEQ multiplex PCR; TCRdb's version includes in-frame clones alone and lacks a portion of them. This table has 250,000 to 300,000 clones, about nine tenths appearing once. The data belong to a study of blood T cell repertoires in COVID-19. Study as a whole: The origin of the acute and convalescent COVID-19 samples was the United States, Italy and Spain. PBMCs, B-cell-depleted T cells, or T cells were the source of the cDNA or gDNA that made up the material.

The chain links TRBV19 to TRBJ2-1; 8 bases map to TRBD1. This clonotype was obtained from a man aged 45-65 years with acute or convalescent COVID-19. Specimen: peripheral blood. The CDR3 region is CASSENRGIHNEQFF. As DNA, the CDR3 is TGTGCCAGTAGTGAGAACAGGGGGATCCACAATGAGCAGTTCTTC. Complete variable domain (other parts from reference TRBV19 and TRBJ2-1): DGGITQSPKYLFRKEGQNVTLSCEQNLNHDAMYWYRQDPGQGLRLIYYSQIVNDFQKGDIAEGYSVSREKKESFPLTVTSAQKNPTAFYLCASSENRGIHNEQFFGPGTRLTVL.